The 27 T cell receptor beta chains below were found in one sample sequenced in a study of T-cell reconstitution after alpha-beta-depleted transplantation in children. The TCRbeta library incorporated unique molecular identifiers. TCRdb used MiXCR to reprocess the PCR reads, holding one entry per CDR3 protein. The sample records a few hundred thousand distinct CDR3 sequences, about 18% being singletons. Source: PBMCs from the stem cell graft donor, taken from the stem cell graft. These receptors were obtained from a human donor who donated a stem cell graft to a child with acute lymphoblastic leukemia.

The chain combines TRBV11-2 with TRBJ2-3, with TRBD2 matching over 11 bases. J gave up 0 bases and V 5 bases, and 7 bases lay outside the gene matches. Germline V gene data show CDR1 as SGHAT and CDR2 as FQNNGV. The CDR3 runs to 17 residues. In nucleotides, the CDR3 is TGTGCCAGCAGCGGCATGCTAGCGGGGGGTAGCACAGATACGCAGTATTTT. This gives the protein CASSGMLAGGSTDTQYF.

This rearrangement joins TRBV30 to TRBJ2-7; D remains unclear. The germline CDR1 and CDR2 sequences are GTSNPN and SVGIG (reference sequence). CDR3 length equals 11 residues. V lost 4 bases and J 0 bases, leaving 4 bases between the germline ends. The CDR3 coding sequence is TGTGCCTGGACAGACTCCTACGAGCAGTACTTC. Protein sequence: CAWTDSYEQYF.

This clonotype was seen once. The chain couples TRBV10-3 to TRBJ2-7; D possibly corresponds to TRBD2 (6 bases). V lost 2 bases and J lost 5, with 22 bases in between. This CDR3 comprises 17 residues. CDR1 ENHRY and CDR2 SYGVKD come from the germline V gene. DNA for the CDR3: TGTGCCATCAGTGAGGGGGTCGAGTTGGGAGGCCCTAACGAGCAGTACTTC. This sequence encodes CAISEGVELGGPNEQYF.

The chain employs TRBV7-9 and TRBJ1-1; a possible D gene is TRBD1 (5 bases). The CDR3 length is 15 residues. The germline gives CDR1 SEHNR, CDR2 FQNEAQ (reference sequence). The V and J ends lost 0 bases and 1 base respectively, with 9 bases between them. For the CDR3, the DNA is TGTGCCAGCAGCTTAGCGGGACGTGAGAACACTGAAGCTTTCTTT. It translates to CASSLAGRENTEAFF.

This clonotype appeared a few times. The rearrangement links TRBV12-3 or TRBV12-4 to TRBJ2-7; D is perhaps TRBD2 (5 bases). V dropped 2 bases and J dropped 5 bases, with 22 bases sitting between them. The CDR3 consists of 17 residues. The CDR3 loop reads CASSLTPTASLGDEQYF. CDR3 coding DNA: TGTGCCAGCAGTTTAACACCCACAGCCAGCCTCGGGGACGAGCAGTACTTC.

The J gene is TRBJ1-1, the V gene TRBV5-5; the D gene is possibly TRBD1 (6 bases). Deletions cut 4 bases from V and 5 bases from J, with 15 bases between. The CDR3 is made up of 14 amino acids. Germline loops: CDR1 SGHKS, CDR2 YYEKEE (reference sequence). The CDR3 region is CASSTRTDGTEAFF. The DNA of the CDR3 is TGTGCCAGCAGCACCAGGACAGACGGGACTGAAGCTTTCTTT. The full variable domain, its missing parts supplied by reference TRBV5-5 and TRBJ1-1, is DAGVTQSPTHLIKTRGQQVTLRCSPISGHKSVSWYQQVLGQGPQFIFQYYEKEERGRGNFPDRFSARQFPNYSSELNVNALLLGDSALYLCASSTRTDGTEAFFGQGTRLTVV.

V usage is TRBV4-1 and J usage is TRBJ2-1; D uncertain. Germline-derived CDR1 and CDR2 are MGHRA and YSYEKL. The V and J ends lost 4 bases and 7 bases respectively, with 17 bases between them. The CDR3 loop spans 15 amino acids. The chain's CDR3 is CASSPDRGVVNEQFF. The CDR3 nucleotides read TGCGCCAGCAGCCCAGACCGTGGGGTGGTAAATGAGCAGTTCTTC.

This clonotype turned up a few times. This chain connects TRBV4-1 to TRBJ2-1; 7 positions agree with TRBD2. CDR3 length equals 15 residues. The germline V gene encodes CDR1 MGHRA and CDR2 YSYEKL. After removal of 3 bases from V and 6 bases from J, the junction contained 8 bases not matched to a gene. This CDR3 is CASSHYKGGVNEQFF. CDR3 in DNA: TGCGCCAGCAGCCACTATAAGGGAGGGGTCAATGAGCAGTTCTTC.

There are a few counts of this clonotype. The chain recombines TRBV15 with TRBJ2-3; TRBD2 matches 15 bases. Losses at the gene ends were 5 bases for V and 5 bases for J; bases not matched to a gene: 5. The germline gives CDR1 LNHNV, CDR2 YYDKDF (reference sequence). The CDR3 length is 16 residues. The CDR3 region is CATSELGLAGGDTQYF. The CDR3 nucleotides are TGTGCCACCAGCGAGTTGGGACTAGCGGGAGGAGATACGCAGTATTTT.

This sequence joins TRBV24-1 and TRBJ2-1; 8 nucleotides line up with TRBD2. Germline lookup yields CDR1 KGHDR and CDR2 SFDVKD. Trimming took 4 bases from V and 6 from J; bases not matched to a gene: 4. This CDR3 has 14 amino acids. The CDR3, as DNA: TGTGCCACCAGTGAAACTAGCGGAGCCAATGAGCAGTTCTTC. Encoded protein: CATSETSGANEQFF.

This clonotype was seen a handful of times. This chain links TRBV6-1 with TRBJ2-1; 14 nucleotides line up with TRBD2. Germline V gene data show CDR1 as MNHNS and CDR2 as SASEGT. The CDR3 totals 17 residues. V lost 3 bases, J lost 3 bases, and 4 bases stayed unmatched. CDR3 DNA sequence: TGTGCCAGCAGTGATCCCGGGACTAGCGGGAGCTACAATGAGCAGTTCTTC. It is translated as CASSDPGTSGSYNEQFF.

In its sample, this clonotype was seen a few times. As DNA, the CDR3 is TGCGCCAGCGGACTAGTTCCCGATGAGCAGTTCTTC. Its protein is CASGLVPDEQFF. V and J are TRBV10-1 and TRBJ2-1; 7 nucleotides align to TRBD2. In germline, CDR1 is WNHNN, CDR2 SYGVQD (reference sequence). This CDR3 comprises 12 residues. V shed 8 bases and J 8 bases; nucleotides not matched to a gene: 6.

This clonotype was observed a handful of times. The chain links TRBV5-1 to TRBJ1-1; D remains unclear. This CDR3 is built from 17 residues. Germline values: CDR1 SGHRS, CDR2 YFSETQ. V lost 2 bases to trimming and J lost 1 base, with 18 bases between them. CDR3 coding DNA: TGCGCCAGCAGCTTTTACGTGAACCCGCCGGGGAACACTGAAGCTTTCTTT. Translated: CASSFYVNPPGNTEAFF.

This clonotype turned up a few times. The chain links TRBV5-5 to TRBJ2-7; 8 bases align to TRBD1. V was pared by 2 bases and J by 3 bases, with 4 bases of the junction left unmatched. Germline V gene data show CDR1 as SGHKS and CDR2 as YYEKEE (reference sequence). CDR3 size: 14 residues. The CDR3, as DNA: TGTGCCAGCAGCTTCCCGGACAGGGACTACGAGCAGTACTTC. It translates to CASSFPDRDYEQYF.

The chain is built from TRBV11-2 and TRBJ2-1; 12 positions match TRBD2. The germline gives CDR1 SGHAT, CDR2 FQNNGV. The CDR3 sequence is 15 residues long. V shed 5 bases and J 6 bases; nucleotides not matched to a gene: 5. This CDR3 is CASSRPTSGSNEQFF. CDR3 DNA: TGTGCCAGCAGCCGCCCGACTAGCGGGAGCAATGAGCAGTTCTTC. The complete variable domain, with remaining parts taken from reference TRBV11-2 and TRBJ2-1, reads EAGVAQSPRYKIIEKRQSVAFWCNPISGHATLYWYQQILGQGPKLLIQFQNNGVVDDSQLPKDRFSAERLKGVDSTLKIQPAKLEDSAVYLCASSRPTSGSNEQFFGPGTRLTVL.

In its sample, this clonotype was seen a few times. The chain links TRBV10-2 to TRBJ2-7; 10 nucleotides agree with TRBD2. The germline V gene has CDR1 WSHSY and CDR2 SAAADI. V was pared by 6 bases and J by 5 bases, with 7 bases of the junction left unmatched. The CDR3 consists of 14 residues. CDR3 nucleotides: TGCGCCAGCAGAGTAGCGGGAGGTCGGGACGAGCAGTACTTC. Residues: CASRVAGGRDEQYF.

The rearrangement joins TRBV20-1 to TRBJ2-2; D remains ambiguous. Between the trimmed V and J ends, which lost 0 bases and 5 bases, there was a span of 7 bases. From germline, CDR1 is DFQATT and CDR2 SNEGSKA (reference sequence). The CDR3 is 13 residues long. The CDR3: CSARDSVTGELFF. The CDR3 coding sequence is TGCAGTGCTAGAGATTCGGTGACCGGGGAGCTGTTTTTT.

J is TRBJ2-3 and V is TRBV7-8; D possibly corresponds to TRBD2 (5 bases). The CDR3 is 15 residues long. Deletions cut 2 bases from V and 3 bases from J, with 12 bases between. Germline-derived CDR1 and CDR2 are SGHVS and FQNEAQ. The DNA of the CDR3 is TGTGCCAGCAGCTTAATGGGAGTTGAGACAGATACGCAGTATTTT. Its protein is CASSLMGVETDTQYF.

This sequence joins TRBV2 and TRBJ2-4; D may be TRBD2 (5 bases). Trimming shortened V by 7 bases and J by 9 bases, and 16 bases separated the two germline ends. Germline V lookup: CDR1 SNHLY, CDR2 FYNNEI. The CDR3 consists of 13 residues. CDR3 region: CASMAGIEGIQYF. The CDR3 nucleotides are TGTGCCAGCATGGCCGGGATCGAGGGCATTCAGTACTTC.

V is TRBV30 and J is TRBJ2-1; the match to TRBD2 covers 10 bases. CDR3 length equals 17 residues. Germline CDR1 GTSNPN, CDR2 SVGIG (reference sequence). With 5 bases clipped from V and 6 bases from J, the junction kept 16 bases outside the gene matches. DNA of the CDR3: TGTGCCTGGGAACGGAGCGGGAGGGCGTTTTTAAGCAATGAGCAGTTCTTC. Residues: CAWERSGRAFLSNEQFF.

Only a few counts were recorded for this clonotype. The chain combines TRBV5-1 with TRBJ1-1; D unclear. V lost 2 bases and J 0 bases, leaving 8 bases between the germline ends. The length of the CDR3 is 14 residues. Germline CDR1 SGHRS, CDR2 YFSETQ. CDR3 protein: CASSFTALNTEAFF. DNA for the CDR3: TGCGCCAGCAGCTTTACAGCGTTGAACACTGAAGCTTTCTTT. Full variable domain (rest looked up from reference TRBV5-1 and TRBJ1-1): KAGVTQTPRYLIKTRGQQVTLSCSPISGHRSVSWYQQTPGQGLQFLFEYFSETQRNKGNFPGRFSGRQFSNSRSEMNVSTLELGDSALYLCASSFTALNTEAFFGQGTRLTVV.

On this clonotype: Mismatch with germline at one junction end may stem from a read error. The CDR3 sequence is CSVEGRGREQYF. Here the CDR3 DNA reads TGCAGCGTCGAAGGGAGAGGACGCGAGCAGTACTTC. The rearrangement uses TRBV29-1 and TRBJ2-7; perhaps TRBD2 as D (5 bases). CDR3 size: 12 residues. Germline V gene sequence: CDR1 SQVTM, CDR2 ANQGSEA.

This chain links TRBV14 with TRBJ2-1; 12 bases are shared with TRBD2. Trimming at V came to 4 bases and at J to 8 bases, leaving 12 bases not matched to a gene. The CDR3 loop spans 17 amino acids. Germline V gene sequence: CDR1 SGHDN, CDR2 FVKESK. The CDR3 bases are TGTGCCAGCAGCCGACGGTGGACTAGCGGGATGCAGCATGAGCAGTTCTTC. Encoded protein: CASSRRWTSGMQHEQFF.

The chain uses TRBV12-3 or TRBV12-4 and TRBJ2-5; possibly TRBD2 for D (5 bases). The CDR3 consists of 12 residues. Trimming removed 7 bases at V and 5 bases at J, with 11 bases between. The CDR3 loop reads CASKEVFETQYF. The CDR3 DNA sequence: TGTGCCAGCAAGGAGGTCTTTGAGACCCAGTACTTC.

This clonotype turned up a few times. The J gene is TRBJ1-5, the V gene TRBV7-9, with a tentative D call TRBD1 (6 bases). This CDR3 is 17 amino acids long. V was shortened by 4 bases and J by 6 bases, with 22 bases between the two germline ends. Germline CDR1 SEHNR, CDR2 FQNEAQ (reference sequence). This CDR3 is CASSSKPPGEDSQPQHF. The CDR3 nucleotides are TGTGCCAGCAGCTCCAAGCCTCCAGGGGAGGACAGTCAGCCCCAGCATTTT.

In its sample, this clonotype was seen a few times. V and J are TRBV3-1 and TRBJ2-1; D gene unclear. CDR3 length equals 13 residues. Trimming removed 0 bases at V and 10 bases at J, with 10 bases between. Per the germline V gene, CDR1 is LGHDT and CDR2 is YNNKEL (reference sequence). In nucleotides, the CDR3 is TGTGCCAGCAGCCAAGATGTCAGCGACGAGCAGTTCTTC. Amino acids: CASSQDVSDEQFF.

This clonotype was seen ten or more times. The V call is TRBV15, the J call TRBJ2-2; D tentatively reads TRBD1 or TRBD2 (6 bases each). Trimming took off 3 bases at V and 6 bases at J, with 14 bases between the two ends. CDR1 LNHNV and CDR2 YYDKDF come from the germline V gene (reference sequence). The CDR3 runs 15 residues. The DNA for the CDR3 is TGTGCCACCAGCAGTTTGGGGGGCGGCGCCGGGGAGCTGTTTTTT. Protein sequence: CATSSLGGGAGELFF.